These 12 T cell receptor beta chains came from one sample sequenced in a study of T cells in Graves' hyperthyroidism and ophthalmopathy. It was RNA transcripts that yielded the amplified TCR beta CDR3 regions. In the first-round RT-PCR of the TCR CDR3, the HTBI primer set was used. TCRdb analysed the multiplex PCR reads with MiXCR anew, one entry per CDR3 protein. The sample comprises some 580,000 distinct CDR3 sequences, approximately 16% of which are singletons, and 3% to 4% rests with the top ten. Input material: blood. Every receptor here comes from a woman between 40 and 55 years old with Graves' ophthalmopathy.

The V gene is TRBV20-1, the J gene TRBJ2-1, with D unclear. The CDR3 spans 15 residues. V lost 0 bases, J lost 5 bases, and 14 bases lay in between. Germline lookup yields CDR1 DFQATT and CDR2 SNEGSKA (reference sequence). The CDR3 sequence is CSAREGRWRDNEQFF. DNA for the CDR3: TGCAGTGCTAGAGAGGGAAGGTGGCGAGACAATGAGCAGTTCTTC.

This clonotype turned up a few times. The genes are TRBV12-3 or TRBV12-4 and TRBJ2-2; D may be TRBD1 (5 bases). The CDR3 is 13 amino acids. The V end was cut by 7 bases, the J end by 6 bases, with 12 bases between. CDR3 bases: TGTGCCAGCAAACTTACAGGTCCCGGGGAGCTGTTTTTT. Its translation is CASKLTGPGELFF.

This chain links TRBV11-2 with TRBJ2-2; weak D call: TRBD2 (6 bases). CDR3 length: 15 residues. The germline V and J ends were trimmed by 1 base and 6 bases, with 12 bases remaining between them. Germline V gives CDR1 SGHAT, CDR2 FQNNGV. The CDR3 DNA is TGTGCCAGCAGCTTAGCCGGGACTTACTCCGGGGAGCTGTTTTTT. Translation: CASSLAGTYSGELFF.

The J gene is TRBJ1-5, the V gene TRBV28, with D unresolved. The germline V gene has CDR1 MDHEN and CDR2 SYDVKM. CDR3 length: 15 residues. The V and J ends lost 4 bases and 3 bases respectively, with 13 bases between them. DNA for the CDR3: TGTGCCAGCAGTTCCTTGAACCAAGTCAATCAGCCCCAGCATTTT. This gives the protein CASSSLNQVNQPQHF.

In its sample, this clonotype was seen many times. The rearrangement uses TRBV2 and TRBJ1-5; TRBD1 is a possible D gene (6 bases). Trimming left V 5 bases short and J 2 bases short, with 13 bases between. CDR1 is SNHLY, CDR2 FYNNEI, per germline. CDR3 length: 15 amino acids. In nucleotides, the CDR3 is TGTGCCAGCAGTTTCCTAGGGGGTGGCAATCAGCCCCAGCATTTT. Its protein is CASSFLGGGNQPQHF.

This clonotype was counted only a few times. This chain links TRBV6-1 with TRBJ1-3, with D possibly matching TRBD1 (6 bases). The CDR3 contains 15 residues. Germline-derived CDR1 and CDR2 are MNHNS and SASEGT. V was cut by 6 bases and J by 4 bases, with 16 bases left in between. The CDR3 DNA sequence: TGTGCCAGCAGCCAATTACAGGGAGCGGGAAACACCATATATTTT. Amino acids: CASSQLQGAGNTIYF.

The rearrangement links TRBV28 to TRBJ1-5, with 7 bases fitting TRBD1. Germline-derived CDR1 and CDR2 are MDHEN and SYDVKM. The CDR3 extends over 15 amino acids. The ends lost 2 bases at V and 6 bases at J; junction bases unmatched: 7. The CDR3 is CASSLSSKGAQPQHF. The CDR3 bases are TGTGCCAGCAGTTTAAGTTCAAAGGGGGCTCAGCCCCAGCATTTT.

The chain couples TRBV12-3 or TRBV12-4 to TRBJ1-1; D gene uncertain. This CDR3 has 15 residues. Trimming removed 5 bases from V and 3 bases from J, with 16 bases in between. DNA for the CDR3: TGTGCCAGCAGTATCCGGTTAGGCGGGGACACTGAAGCTTTCTTT. It specifies CASSIRLGGDTEAFF.

Many counts were recorded for this clonotype. The J gene is TRBJ2-3, the V gene TRBV30; tentatively, D is TRBD2 (5 bases). Trimming removed 2 bases from V and 1 base from J, with 7 bases in between. CDR3 size: 13 residues. Germline loops: CDR1 GTSNPN, CDR2 SVGIG (reference sequence). The CDR3 DNA sequence: TGTGCCTGGAGTCTCGGGGGCACAGATACGCAGTATTTT. Translated, it gives CAWSLGGTDTQYF.

This chain links TRBV28 with TRBJ2-5; D is tentatively TRBD1 or TRBD2 (5 bases each). The V gene lost 11 bases and the J gene lost 8 bases, with 12 bases spanning the gap. From germline, CDR1 is MDHEN and CDR2 SYDVKM. The length of the CDR3 is 10 residues. The CDR3 DNA follows: TGTGCCGCCGGGGCAGACACCCAGTACTTC. It translates to CAAGADTQYF.

CDR3 nucleotide sequence: TGTGCCAGCACTAGCGGGGGGACCAATGAGCAGTTCTTC. Protein: CASTSGGTNEQFF. This chain uses TRBV14 with TRBJ2-1; 11 nucleotides match TRBD2. The CDR3 has 13 amino acids. V gave up 7 bases and J gave up 6 bases; unmatched junction bases: 2. Germline values: CDR1 SGHDN, CDR2 FVKESK.

This clonotype was detected many times. This chain links TRBV2 with TRBJ2-3; no reliable D call. V lost 6 bases, J lost 0 bases, and 4 bases lay in between. The CDR3 covers 12 residues. From germline, CDR1 is SNHLY and CDR2 FYNNEI. The CDR3 sequence is CASRGSTDTQYF. Here the CDR3 DNA reads TGTGCCAGCAGGGGGAGCACAGATACGCAGTATTTT.